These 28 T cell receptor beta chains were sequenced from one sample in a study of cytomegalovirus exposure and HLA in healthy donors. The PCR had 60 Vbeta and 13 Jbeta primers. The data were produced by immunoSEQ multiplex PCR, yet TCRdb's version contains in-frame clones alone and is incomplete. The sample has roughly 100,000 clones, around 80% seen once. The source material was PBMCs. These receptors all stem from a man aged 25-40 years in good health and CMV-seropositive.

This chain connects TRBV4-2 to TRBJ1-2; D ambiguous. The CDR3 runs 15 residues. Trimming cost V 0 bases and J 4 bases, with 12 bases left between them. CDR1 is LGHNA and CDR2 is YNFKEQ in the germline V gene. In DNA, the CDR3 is TGTGCCAGCAGCCAAGATTTAGACGGACTCTATGGCTACACCTTC. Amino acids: CASSQDLDGLYGYTF.

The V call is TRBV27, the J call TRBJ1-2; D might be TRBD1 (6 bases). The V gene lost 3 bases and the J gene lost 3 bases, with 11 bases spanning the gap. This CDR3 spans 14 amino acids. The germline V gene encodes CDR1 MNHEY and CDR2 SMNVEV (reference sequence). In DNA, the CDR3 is TGTGCCAGCAGTTTCCGGACAGAACACTATGGCTACACCTTC. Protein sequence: CASSFRTEHYGYTF.

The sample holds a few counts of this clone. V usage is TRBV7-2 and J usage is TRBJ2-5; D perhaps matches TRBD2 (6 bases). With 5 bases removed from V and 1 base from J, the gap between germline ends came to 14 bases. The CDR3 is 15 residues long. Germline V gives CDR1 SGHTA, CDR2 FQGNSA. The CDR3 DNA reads TGTGCCAGCAGCATAGGGCCCGGGGGCCAAGAGACCCAGTACTTC. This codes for CASSIGPGGQETQYF. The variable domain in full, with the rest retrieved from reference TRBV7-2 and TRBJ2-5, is GAGVSQSPSNKVTEKGKDVELRCDPISGHTALYWYRQSLGQGLEFLIYFQGNSAPDKSGLPSDRFSAERTGGSVSTLTIQRTQQEDSAVYLCASSIGPGGQETQYFGPGTRLLVL.

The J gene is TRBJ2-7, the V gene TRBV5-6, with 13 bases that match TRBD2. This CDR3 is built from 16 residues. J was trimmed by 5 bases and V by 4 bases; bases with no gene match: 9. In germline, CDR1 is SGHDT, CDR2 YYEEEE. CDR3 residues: CASSHKTSGGLDEQYF. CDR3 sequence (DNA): TGTGCCAGCAGCCATAAGACTAGCGGGGGGTTAGACGAGCAGTACTTC.

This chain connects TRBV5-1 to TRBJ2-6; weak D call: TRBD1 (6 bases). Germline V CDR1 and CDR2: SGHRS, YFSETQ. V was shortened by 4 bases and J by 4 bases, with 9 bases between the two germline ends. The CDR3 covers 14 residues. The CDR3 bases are TGCGCCAGCAGCGAAGGGGGAGGGGCCAACGTCCTGACTTTC. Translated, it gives CASSEGGGANVLTF.

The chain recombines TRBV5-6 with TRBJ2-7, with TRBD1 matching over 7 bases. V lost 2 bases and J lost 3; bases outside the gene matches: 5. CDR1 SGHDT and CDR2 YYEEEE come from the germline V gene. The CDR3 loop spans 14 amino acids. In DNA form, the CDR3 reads TGTGCCAGCAGCTTCTGGGACAGACACTACGAGCAGTACTTC. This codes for CASSFWDRHYEQYF.

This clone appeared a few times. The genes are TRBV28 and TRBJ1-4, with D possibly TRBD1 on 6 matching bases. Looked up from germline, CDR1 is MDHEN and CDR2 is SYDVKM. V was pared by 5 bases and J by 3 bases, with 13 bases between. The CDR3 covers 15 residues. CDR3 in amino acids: CASSLTGSANEKLFF. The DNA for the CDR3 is TGTGCCAGCAGTCTGACAGGTTCGGCTAATGAAAAACTGTTTTTT.

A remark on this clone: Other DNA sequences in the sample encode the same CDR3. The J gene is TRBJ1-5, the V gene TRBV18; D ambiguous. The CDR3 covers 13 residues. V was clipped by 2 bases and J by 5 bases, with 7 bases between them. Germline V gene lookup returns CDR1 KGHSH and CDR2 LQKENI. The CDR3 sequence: CASSPGRDQPQHF. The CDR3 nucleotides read TGTGCCAGCTCACCAGGTCGGGATCAGCCCCAGCATTTT.

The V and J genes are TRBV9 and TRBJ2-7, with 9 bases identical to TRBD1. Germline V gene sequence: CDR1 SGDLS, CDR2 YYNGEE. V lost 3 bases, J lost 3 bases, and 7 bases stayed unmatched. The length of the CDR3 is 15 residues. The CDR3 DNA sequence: TGTGCCAGCAGCGGATCGGACAGGGGTAACTACGAGCAGTACTTC. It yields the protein CASSGSDRGNYEQYF.

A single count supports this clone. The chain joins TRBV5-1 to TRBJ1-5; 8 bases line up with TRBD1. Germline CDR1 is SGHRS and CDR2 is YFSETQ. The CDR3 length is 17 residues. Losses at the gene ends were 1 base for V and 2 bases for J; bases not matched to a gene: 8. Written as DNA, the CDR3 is TGCGCCAGCAGCTTGAACCCAGGGGGCCGAGGCAATCAGCCCCAGCATTTT. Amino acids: CASSLNPGGRGNQPQHF.

The DNA for the CDR3 is TGTGCCAGCAGTGACGGACAGGGGCAGACCCAGTACTTC. Its protein is CASSDGQGQTQYF. The chain combines TRBV6-5 with TRBJ2-5; the match to TRBD1 covers 9 bases. With 5 bases clipped from V and 6 bases from J, the junction kept 4 bases outside the gene matches. The CDR3 covers 13 residues. In germline, CDR1 is MNHEY, CDR2 SVGAGI.

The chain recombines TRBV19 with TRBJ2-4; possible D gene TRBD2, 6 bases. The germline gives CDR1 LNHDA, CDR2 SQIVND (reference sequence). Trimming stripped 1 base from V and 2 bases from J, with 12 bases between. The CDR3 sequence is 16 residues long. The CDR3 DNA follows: TGTGCCAGTAGTATAGGGGACGGAGGGACCAAAAACATTCAGTACTTC. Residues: CASSIGDGGTKNIQYF.

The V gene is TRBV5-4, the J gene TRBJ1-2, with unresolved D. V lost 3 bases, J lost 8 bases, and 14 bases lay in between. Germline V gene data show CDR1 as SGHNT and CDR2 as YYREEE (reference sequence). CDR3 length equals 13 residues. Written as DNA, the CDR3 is TGTGCCAGCAGCTCCTCCTATGAGCTAGGCTACACCTTC. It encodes CASSSSYELGYTF. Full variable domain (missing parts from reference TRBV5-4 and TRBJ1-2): ETGVTQSPTHLIKTRGQQVTLRCSSQSGHNTVSWYQQALGQGPQFIFQYYREEENGRGNFPPRFSGLQFPNYSSELNVNALELDDSALYLCASSSSYELGYTFGSGTRLTVV.

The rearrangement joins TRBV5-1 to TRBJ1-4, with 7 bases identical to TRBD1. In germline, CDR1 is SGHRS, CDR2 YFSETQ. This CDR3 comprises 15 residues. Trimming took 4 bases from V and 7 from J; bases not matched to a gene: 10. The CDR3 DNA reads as TGCGCCAGCAGCACCCAGGGGGGAGGTAGTGAAAAACTGTTTTTT. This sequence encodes CASSTQGGGSEKLFF.

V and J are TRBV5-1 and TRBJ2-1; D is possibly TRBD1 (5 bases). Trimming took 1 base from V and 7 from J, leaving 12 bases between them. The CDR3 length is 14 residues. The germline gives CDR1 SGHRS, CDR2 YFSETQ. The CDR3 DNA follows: TGCGCCAGCAGCTTGCTGCAGGGTGGGAATGAGCAGTTCTTC. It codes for CASSLLQGGNEQFF.

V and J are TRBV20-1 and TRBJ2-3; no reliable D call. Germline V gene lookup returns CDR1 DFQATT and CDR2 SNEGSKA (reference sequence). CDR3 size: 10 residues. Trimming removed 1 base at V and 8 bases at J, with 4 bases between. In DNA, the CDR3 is TGCAGTGCTAGAGGAGGTACGCAGTATTTT. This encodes CSARGGTQYF.

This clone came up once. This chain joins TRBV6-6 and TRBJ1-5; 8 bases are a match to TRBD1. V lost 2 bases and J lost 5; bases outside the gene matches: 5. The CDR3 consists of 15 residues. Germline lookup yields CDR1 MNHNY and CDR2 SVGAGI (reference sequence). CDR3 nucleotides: TGTGCCAGCAGTTACGGGACAGGCCCTCATCAGCCCCAGCATTTT. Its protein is CASSYGTGPHQPQHF.

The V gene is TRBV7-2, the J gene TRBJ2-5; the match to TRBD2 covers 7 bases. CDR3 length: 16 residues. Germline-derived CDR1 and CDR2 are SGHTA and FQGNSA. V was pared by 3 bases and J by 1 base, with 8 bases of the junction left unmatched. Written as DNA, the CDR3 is TGTGCCAGCAGCTTGCCTGGGGGGGGGACCCAAGAGACCCAGTACTTC. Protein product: CASSLPGGGTQETQYF.

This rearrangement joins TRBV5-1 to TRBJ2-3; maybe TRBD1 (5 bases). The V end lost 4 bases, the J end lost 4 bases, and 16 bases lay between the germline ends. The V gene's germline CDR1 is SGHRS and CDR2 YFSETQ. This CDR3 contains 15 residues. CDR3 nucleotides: TGCGCCAGCAGCCCATCGACAGTACCGTCAGATACGCAGTATTTT. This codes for CASSPSTVPSDTQYF.

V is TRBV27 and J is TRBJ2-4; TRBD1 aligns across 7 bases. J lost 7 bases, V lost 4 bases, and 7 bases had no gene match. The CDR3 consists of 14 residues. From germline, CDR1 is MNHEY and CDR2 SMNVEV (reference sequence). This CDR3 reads CASSSRQGVNIQYF. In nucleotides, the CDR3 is TGTGCCAGCAGTTCAAGACAGGGTGTGAACATTCAGTACTTC.

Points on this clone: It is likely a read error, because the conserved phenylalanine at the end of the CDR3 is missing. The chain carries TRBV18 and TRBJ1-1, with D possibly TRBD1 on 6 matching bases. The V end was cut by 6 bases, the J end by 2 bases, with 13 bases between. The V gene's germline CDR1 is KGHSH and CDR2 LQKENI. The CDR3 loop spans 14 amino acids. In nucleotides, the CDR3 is TGTGCCAGCTCCACACAGGGTACAAACACTGAAGCTTTCGTT. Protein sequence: CASSTQGTNTEAFV.

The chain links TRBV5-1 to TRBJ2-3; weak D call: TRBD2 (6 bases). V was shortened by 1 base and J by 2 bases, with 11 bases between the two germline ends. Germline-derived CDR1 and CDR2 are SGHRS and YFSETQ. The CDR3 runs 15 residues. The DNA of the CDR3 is TGCGCCAGCAGCTTGTCCGGGGGAAACACAGATACGCAGTATTTT. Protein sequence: CASSLSGGNTDTQYF. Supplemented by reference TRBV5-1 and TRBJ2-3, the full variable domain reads KAGVTQTPRYLIKTRGQQVTLSCSPISGHRSVSWYQQTPGQGLQFLFEYFSETQRNKGNFPGRFSGRQFSNSRSEMNVSTLELGDSALYLCASSLSGGNTDTQYFGPGTRLTVL.

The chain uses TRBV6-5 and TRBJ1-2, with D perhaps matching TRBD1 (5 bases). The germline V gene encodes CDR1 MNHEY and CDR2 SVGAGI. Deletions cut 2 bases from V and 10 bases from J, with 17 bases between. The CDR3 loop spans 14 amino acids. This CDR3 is CASSYNGRALDYTF. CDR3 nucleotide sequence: TGTGCCAGCAGTTACAACGGCAGGGCCCTTGACTACACCTTC.

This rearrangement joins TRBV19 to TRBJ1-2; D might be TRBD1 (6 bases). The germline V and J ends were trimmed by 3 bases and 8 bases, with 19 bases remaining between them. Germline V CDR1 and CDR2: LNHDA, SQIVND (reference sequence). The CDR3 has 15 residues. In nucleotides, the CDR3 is TGTGCCAGTAGTATGGGCAGGGGACCTCCGCGGGGCTACACCTTC. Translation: CASSMGRGPPRGYTF.

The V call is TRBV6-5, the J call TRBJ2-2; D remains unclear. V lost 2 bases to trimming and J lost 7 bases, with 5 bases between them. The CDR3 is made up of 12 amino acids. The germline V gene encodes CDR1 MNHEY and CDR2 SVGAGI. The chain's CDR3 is CASSYLYGELFF. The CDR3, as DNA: TGTGCCAGCAGTTACCTATACGGGGAGCTGTTTTTT.

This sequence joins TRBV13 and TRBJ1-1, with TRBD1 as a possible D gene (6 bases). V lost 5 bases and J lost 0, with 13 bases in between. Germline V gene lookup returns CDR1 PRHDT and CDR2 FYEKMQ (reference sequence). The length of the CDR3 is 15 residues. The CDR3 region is CASSGGLGMNTEAFF. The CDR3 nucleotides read TGTGCCAGCAGCGGGGGCCTGGGAATGAACACTGAAGCTTTCTTT.

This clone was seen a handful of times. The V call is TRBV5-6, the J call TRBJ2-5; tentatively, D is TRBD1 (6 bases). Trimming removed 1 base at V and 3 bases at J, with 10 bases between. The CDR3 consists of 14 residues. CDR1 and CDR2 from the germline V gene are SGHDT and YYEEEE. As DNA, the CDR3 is TGTGCCAGCAGCTTGAAGTCAGGGGAAGAGACCCAGTACTTC. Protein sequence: CASSLKSGEETQYF.

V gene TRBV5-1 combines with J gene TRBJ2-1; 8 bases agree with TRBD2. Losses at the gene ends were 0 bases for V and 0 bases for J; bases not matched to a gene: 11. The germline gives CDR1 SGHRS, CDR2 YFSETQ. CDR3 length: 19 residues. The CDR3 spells CASSLGSGGSLSSYNEQFF. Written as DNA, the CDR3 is TGCGCCAGCAGCTTGGGGAGCGGGGGATCTCTGAGCTCCTACAATGAGCAGTTCTTC.